These 3 T cell receptor beta chains originate from one sample sequenced in a study of tumor and adjacent non-tumor tissue in lung cancer. Three rounds of nested PCR, following a modified ARM-PCR protocol, produced the TCRbeta library. MiXCR was run by TCRdb on the multiplex PCR reads, yielding one entry per CDR3 protein. The sample yields about 70,000 distinct CDR3 sequences, 55% to 85% seen once. RNA was extracted from bulk tissue without any cell sorting. The specimen was lung tumor tissue. These TCRs come from a man in his sixties with non-small cell lung cancer.

This clonotype was counted between two and nine times. A read error is likely, as this CDR3 ends without the conserved phenylalanine or tryptophan. The chain has TRBV6-5 and TRBJ2-7, with D possibly matching TRBD1 (6 bases). Trimming left V 2 bases short and J 9 bases short, with 14 bases between. The CDR3 length is 13 residues. Germline loops: CDR1 MNHEY, CDR2 SVGAGI. The CDR3 region has the DNA TGTGCCAGCAGTTACATCCGGGACAATGGGCAGTACTCC. It is translated as CASSYIRDNGQYS.

Worth noting for this clonotype: Being one base from a much bigger clone, this may be a read error. This chain uses TRBV12-3 or TRBV12-4 with TRBJ1-4; D is perhaps TRBD1 (5 bases). The CDR3 contains 14 residues. With 5 bases removed from V and 7 bases from J, the gap between germline ends came to 14 bases. This chain's CDR3 is CASSMSQGGEKLFF. In nucleotides, the CDR3 is TGTGCCAGCAGTATGTCGCAGGGTGGTGAAAAACTGTTTTTT.

Comment on this clonotype: Mismatch with germline at one junction end may stem from a read error. The rearrangement joins TRBV5-6 to TRBJ1-2; 7 bases agree with TRBD1. Germline loops: CDR1 SGHDT, CDR2 YYEEEE. The CDR3 totals 15 residues. The CDR3: CTSSVATGINYVYTF. The CDR3 coding sequence is TGTACCAGCAGCGTCGCGACAGGGATTAACTATGTCTACACCTTC. Complete variable domain (other parts from reference TRBV5-6 and TRBJ1-2): DAGVTQSPTHLIKTRGQQVTLRCSPKSGHDTVSWYQQALGQGPQFIFQYYEEEERQRGNFPDRFSGHQFPNYSSELNVNALLLGDSALYLCTSSVATGINYVYTFGSGTRLTVV.